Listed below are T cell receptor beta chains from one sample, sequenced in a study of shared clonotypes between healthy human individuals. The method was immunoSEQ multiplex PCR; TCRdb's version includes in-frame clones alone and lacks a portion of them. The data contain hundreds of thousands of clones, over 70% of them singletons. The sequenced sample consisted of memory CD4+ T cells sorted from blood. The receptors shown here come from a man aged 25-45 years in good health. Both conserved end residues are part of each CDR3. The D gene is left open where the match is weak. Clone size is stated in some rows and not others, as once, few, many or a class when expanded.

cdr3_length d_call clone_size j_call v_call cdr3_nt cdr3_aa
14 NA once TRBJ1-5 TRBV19 TGTGCCAGCGAAAGGGGGGGTAGCAATCAGCCCCAGCATTTT CASERGGSNQPQHF
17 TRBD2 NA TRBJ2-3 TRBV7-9 TGTGCCAGCAGCCGACACCTAGCGGGAGGGTATGCAGATACGCAGTATTTT CASSRHLAGGYADTQYF
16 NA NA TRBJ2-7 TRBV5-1 TGCGCCAGCAGCTCGAACTTACTCAGGGTAGGTTACGAGCAGTACTTC CASSSNLLRVGYEQYF
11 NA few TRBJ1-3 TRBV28 TGTGCCAGCAGTTTTAGGGTAGACATATATTTT CASSFRVDIYF
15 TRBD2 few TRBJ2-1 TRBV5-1 TGCGCCAGCAGCGGCGAACCGGGACTAGCGGGAGGGCAGTTCTTC CASSGEPGLAGGQFF
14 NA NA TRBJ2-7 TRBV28 TGTGCCAGCACCCTGCGGGGGCTGGACTACGAGCAGTACTTC CASTLRGLDYEQYF
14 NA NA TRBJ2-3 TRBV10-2 TGCGCCAGCAGGGACACTGTACACGGGGATACGCAGTATTTT CASRDTVHGDTQYF
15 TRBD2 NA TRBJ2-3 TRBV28 TGTGCCAGCAGTCCGGGACTAGCGGGAGGGGATACGCAGTATTTT CASSPGLAGGDTQYF
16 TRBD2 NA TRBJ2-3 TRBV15 TGTGCCACCAGCAGACGACTAGCGGGAGGCACAGATACGCAGTATTTT CATSRRLAGGTDTQYF
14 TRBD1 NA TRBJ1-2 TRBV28 TGTGCCAGCAGTTTATCCTGGACAGGGTATGGCTACACCTTC CASSLSWTGYGYTF
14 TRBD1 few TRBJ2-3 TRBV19 TGTGCCAGTAAAAGACAGGGGGCCGCAGATACGCAGTATTTT CASKRQGAADTQYF
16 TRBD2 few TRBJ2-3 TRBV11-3 TGTGCCAGCAGCCCCGGCCAAGCGGGAGGGGCAGATACGCAGTATTTT CASSPGQAGGADTQYF
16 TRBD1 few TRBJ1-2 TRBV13 TGTGCCAGCAGCATCAACGACAGGGCGTCTAACTATGGCTACACCTTC CASSINDRASNYGYTF
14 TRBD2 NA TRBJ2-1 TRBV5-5 TGTGCCAGCAGTTCTGCCGGGACTAGAAATGAGCAGTTCTTC CASSSAGTRNEQFF
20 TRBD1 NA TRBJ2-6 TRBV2 TGTGCCAGCAGGATTCCGGGACAGGGGGCGACGAGCTCTGGGGCCAACGTCCTGACTTTC CASRIPGQGATSSGANVLTF
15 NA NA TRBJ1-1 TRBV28 TGTGCCAGCAGTCCCGTCCGGACCATGAACACTGAAGCTTTCTTT CASSPVRTMNTEAFF
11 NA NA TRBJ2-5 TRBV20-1 TGCAGTGCTAGAGATTTCGATCTTGTGTACTTC CSARDFDLVYF
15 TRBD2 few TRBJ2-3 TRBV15 TGTGCCACCAGCAGGGCTAGCGGGAGAACAGATACGCAGTATTTT CATSRASGRTDTQYF
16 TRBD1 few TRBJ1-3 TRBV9 TGTGCCAGCAGCGTAGGATTAGGGACAGGTGGAAACACCATATATTTT CASSVGLGTGGNTIYF
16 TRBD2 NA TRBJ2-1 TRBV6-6 TGTGCCAGCAGGGACCCGGGACTAGCGGCAAACAATGAGCAGTTCTTC CASRDPGLAANNEQFF
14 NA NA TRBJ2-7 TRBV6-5 TGTGCCAGCAGTTACTCGAAACAGCACTACGAGCAGTACTTC CASSYSKQHYEQYF
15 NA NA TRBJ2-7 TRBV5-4 TGTGCCAGCAGCCACACAAGGGGAAGCTCCTACGAGCAGTACTTC CASSHTRGSSYEQYF
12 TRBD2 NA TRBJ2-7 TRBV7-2 TGTGCCAGCAGCCGTCTAGCGGGTTCTTCGTACTTC CASSRLAGSSYF
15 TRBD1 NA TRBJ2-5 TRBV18 TGTGCCAGCTCACCACGGACAGGGGGTACGGAGACCCAGTACTTC CASSPRTGGTETQYF
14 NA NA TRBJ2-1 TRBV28 TGTGCCAGCAGTATAACCCGGGCCACAGAAGAGCAGTTCTTC CASSITRATEEQFF
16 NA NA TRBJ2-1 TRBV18 TGTGCCAGCTCAGCCCCAGGGGCGGGCTCCTACAATGAGCAGTTCTTC CASSAPGAGSYNEQFF
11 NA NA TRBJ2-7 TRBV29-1 TGCAGCGTAACAGTTTCCTACGAGCAGTACTTC CSVTVSYEQYF
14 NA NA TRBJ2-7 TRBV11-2 TGTGCCAGCAGCTTTCTAGTAGTCTCCTACGAGCAGTACTTC CASSFLVVSYEQYF
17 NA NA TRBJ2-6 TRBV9 TGTGCCAGCAGCGTAGGATCATCAGTAGTTGGGGCCAACGTCCTGACTTTC CASSVGSSVVGANVLTF
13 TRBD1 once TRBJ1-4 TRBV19 TGTGCCAGTAGTCGACAGGGGGTCGAAAAACTGTTTTTT CASSRQGVEKLFF
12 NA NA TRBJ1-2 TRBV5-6 TGTGCCAGCAGCTCCACAGGCTATGGCTACACCTTC CASSSTGYGYTF
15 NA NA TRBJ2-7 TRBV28 TGTGCCAGCAGAGTGACGGTAGGACAGTCCTACGAGCAGTACTTC CASRVTVGQSYEQYF
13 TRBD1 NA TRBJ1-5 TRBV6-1 TGTGCCAGTCTGGGGACAGGCAATCAGCCCCAGCATTTT CASLGTGNQPQHF
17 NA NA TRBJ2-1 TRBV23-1 TGCGCCAGCAGTCAATTGGACGTACGGGGCTCCTACAATGAGCAGTTCTTC CASSQLDVRGSYNEQFF
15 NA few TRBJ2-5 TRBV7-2 TGTGCCAGCAGCTTAGATAATTCGCGGGTGGAGACCCAGTACTTC CASSLDNSRVETQYF
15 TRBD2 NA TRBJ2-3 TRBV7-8 TGTGCCAGCAGCTCCCGACTAGCGGTCACGGATACGCAGTATTTT CASSSRLAVTDTQYF
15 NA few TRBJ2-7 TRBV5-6 TGTGCCAGCAGCTCCCGGGGACCTATAACCTACGAGCAGTACTTC CASSSRGPITYEQYF
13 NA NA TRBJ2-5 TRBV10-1 TGCGCCAGCAGTGCACGGGTCCAAGAGACCCAGTACTTC CASSARVQETQYF
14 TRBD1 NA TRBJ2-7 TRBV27 TGTGCCAGCAGTTTCAGGGACAGGTATCACGAGCAGTACTTC CASSFRDRYHEQYF
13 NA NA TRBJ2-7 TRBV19 TGTGCCAGTAGTATCGGGACCAAATACGAGCAGTACTTC CASSIGTKYEQYF
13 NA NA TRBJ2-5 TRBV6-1 TGTGCCAGCAGTGAAGTCCCAGAAGAGACCCAGTACTTC CASSEVPEETQYF